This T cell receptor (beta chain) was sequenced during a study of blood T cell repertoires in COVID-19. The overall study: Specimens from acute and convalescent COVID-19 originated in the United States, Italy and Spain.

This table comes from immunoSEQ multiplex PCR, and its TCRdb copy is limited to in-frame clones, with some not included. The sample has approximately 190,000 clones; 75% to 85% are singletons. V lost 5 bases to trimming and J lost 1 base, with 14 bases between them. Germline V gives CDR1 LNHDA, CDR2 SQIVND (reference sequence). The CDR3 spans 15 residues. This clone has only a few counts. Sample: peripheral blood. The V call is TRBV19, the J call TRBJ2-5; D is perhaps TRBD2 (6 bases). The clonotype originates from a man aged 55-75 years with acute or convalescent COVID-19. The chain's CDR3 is CASSDGSGGQETQYF. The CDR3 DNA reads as TGTGCCAGTAGTGACGGGTCCGGGGGCCAAGAGACCCAGTACTTC.